This section outlines one TCR beta chain sequence together with its context. Time point denoted: patch test 1, 2 weeks after DPC sensitization. Noted treatment: therapeutic diphenylcyclopropenone sensitization with weekly scalp DPC. TCRdb called the RACE reads again in MiXCR, with one record for every CDR3 protein. The table lists fewer than 500,000 distinct CDR3 sequences, 4.8% of them singletons. This entry is derived from a study of human T cells and chemical hapten exposure. Across the whole study: The cohort included alopecia areata under or over 50% scalp, totalis and universalis.

CDR3 size: 17 residues. Trimming stripped 0 bases from V and 0 bases from J, with 9 bases between. Germline assignment: CDR1 SGHDN and CDR2 FVKESK. The rearrangement uses TRBV14 and TRBJ1-6; D gene uncertain. The clonotype was recovered from a woman aged 50 to 65 with alopecia areata. Some clones in this sample may be carry-over from other donors' samples. The sequenced sample was whole blood, obtained in connection with sensitization to the hapten diphenylcyclopropenone (DPC). This CDR3 is CASSQDIRSSYNSPLHF. As DNA, the CDR3 is TGTGCCAGCAGCCAAGATATCCGGAGCTCCTATAATTCACCCCTCCACTTT.